Each of the 2 T cell receptor beta chains below was sequenced from the same sample in a study of T cells in Graves' hyperthyroidism and ophthalmopathy. RNA transcripts served as the template for amplifying TCR beta CDR3 regions. During a first-round RT-PCR of the TCR CDR3, the HTBI primer set was used. TCRdb reprocessed the multiplex PCR reads with MiXCR, giving one entry per CDR3 protein. Among under 400,000 distinct CDR3 sequences listed, around a sixth were seen once. The sequenced sample was blood. The receptors were sampled from a woman between 50 and 59 years old with Graves' hyperthyroidism.

This chain joins TRBV6-1 and TRBJ1-5; 7 nucleotides align to TRBD1. CDR3 length equals 13 residues. Germline assignment: CDR1 MNHNS and CDR2 SASEGT. J gave up 7 bases and V 8 bases, and 8 bases lay outside the gene matches. CDR3 nucleotide sequence: TGTGCCAGCGGTATTACAGGGGACCAGCCCCAGCATTTT. This gives the protein CASGITGDQPQHF.

In its sample, this clonotype was seen a few times. The chain links TRBV15 to TRBJ2-6; D may be TRBD1 or TRBD2 (5 bases each). Trimming pared 2 bases from V and 2 bases from J, leaving 10 bases between. Germline-derived CDR1 and CDR2 are LNHNV and YYDKDF (reference sequence). This CDR3 contains 16 residues. The CDR3 loop reads CATSRFGGAGANVLTF. CDR3 nucleotides: TGTGCCACCAGCAGATTTGGGGGAGCTGGGGCCAACGTCCTGACTTTC.